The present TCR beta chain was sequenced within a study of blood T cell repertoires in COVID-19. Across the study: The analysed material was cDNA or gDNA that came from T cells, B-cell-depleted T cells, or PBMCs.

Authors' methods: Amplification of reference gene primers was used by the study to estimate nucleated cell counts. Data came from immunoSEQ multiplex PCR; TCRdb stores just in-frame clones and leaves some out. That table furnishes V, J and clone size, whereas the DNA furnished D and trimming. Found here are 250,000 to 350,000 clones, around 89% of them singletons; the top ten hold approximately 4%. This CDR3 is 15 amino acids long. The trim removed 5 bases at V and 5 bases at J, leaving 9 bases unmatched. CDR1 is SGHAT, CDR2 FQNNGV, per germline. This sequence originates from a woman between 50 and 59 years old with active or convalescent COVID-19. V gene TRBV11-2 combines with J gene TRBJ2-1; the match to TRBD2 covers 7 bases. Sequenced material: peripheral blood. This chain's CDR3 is CASSQTGLRHNEQFF. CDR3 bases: TGTGCCAGCAGCCAAACGGGACTACGTCACAATGAGCAGTTCTTC.